What follows are 30 T cell receptor beta chains derived from one specimen sequenced in a study of blood T cell repertoires in COVID-19. Some clones are missing from TCRdb's copy, which holds only in-frame ones; the method was immunoSEQ multiplex PCR. The sample has about 150,000 clones, 80% seen once; the top ten hold roughly 4.7%. The sample taken for sequencing was peripheral blood. These receptors were obtained from a woman in her fifties or sixties with acute or convalescent COVID-19.

The chain links TRBV21-1 to TRBJ2-1; whether TRBD2, the table's D call, matches the DNA was not checked. TRBV21-1 is deemed a pseudogene. CDR3 size: 13 residues. The CDR3 bases are TGTGCCAGCAGCAACCGGGTTTACAATGAGCAGTTCTTC. It encodes CASSNRVYNEQFF.

The V and J genes are TRBV12-3 or TRBV12-4 and TRBJ1-2; D is uncertain. Deletions cut 4 bases from V and 4 bases from J, with 10 bases between. The CDR3 length is 13 residues. The CDR3 loop is CASSSSSIYGYTF. The CDR3 bases are TGTGCCAGCAGTTCAAGTAGTATCTATGGCTACACCTTC.

The CDR3 coding sequence is TGTGCCAGCAGCCAAGATCTGGACCTAGCCCAGCACGAGCAGTACTTC. It yields the protein CASSQDLDLAQHEQYF. The chain links TRBV14 to TRBJ2-7, with D perhaps TRBD2 (5 bases). Per the germline V gene, CDR1 is SGHDN and CDR2 is FVKESK. V lost 0 bases to trimming and J lost 5 bases, with 17 bases between them. This CDR3 comprises 16 residues.

This rearrangement joins TRBV6-5 to TRBJ1-4, with D possibly being TRBD1 (6 bases). V shed 6 bases and J shed 8 bases, with 13 bases lying between them. The CDR3 has 13 amino acids. In germline, CDR1 is MNHEY, CDR2 SVGAGI. Written as DNA, the CDR3 is TGTGCCAGCAGGAAACAGGGAGAAGAAAAACTGTTTTTT. The encoded protein is CASRKQGEEKLFF.

The CDR3 nucleotides are TGTGCCAGCAGCCAAGATGGGACTAGCGGGAGCACAGATACGCAGTATTTT. Its translation is CASSQDGTSGSTDTQYF. The chain carries TRBV4-2 and TRBJ2-3, with TRBD2 identical over 12 bases. After removal of 0 bases from V and 0 bases from J, the junction contained 1 base not matched to a gene. From germline, CDR1 is LGHNA and CDR2 YNFKEQ. CDR3 size: 17 residues.

This clone was found once. The J gene is TRBJ2-1, the V gene TRBV28, with TRBD1 matching over 8 bases. The CDR3 is 14 amino acids. Unmatched junction bases numbered 11, after V lost 7 bases and J lost 9 bases. The germline gives CDR1 MDHEN, CDR2 SYDVKM. The CDR3 loop reads CASKTWTGSGEQFF. CDR3 sequence (DNA): TGTGCCAGCAAAACGTGGACAGGGTCAGGTGAGCAGTTCTTC.

The gene calls are TRBV20-1 and TRBJ2-7, with 9 bases that match TRBD1. V was clipped by 5 bases and J by 4 bases; unmatched bases: 18. The CDR3 has 17 amino acids. The germline V gene has CDR1 DFQATT and CDR2 SNEGSKA (reference sequence). The CDR3 DNA follows: TGCAGTGCTCGTGACCCGACAGAACAGGGGGCGGAATACGAGCAGTACTTC. This translates into CSARDPTEQGAEYEQYF.

The chain is built from TRBV3-1 (or the pseudogene TRBV3-2) and TRBJ1-4, with no clear D. Trimming removed 3 bases at V and 4 bases at J, with 6 bases between. Germline V gene data show CDR1 as LGHDT and CDR2 as YNNKEL (reference sequence). This CDR3 contains 13 residues. As DNA, the CDR3 is TGTGCCAGCAGCCAGGGAGTTAATGAAAAACTGTTTTTT. It yields the protein CASSQGVNEKLFF.

The V and J genes are TRBV12-3 or TRBV12-4 and TRBJ1-2; the D is unclear. Trimming shortened V by 3 bases and J by 5 bases, and 10 bases separated the two germline ends. The CDR3 covers 13 residues. The CDR3 spells CASSLEGPYGYTF. Here the CDR3 DNA reads TGTGCCAGCAGTTTGGAGGGCCCTTATGGCTACACCTTC.

The chain links TRBV9 to TRBJ1-2, with 8 bases fitting TRBD1. Germline V gene sequence: CDR1 SGDLS, CDR2 YYNGEE. This CDR3 has 14 residues. The V segment lost 1 base and the J segment 7 bases; nucleotides outside the gene matches: 6. Written as DNA, the CDR3 is TGTGCCAGCAGCGTAAACACCGGGACAGGTGGCTACACCTTC. This translates into CASSVNTGTGGYTF.

This clone was counted many times. This chain connects TRBV21-1 to TRBJ1-2; the table names TRBD1, a call not compared with the DNA. TRBV21-1 is reported as a pseudogene. This CDR3 has 13 amino acids. CDR3 coding DNA: TGTGCCACCATGGTTAAGGGGTTCCGGGGCTACACCTTC. Amino acid sequence: CATMVKGFRGYTF.

This rearrangement joins TRBV23-1 to TRBJ2-4; D gene unclear. TRBV23-1 is annotated as an ORF whose role is uncertain. This CDR3 region has 16 residues. V lost 0 bases and J 8 bases, leaving 17 bases between the germline ends. CDR3 nucleotide sequence: TGCGCCAGCAGTCAATCTCCTTCTAGAGTCCACCACATTCAGTACTTC. This encodes CASSQSPSRVHHIQYF.

This clone was seen a handful of times. The sample holds other DNA sequences that translate to the same CDR3. This chain joins TRBV6-2 or TRBV6-3 and TRBJ1-5; TRBD1 might be the D (5 bases). Trimming removed 4 bases from V and 8 bases from J, with 18 bases in between. The CDR3 covers 15 residues. Germline V gene data show CDR1 as MNHEY and CDR2 as SVGEGT. The CDR3 loop is CASSSGGLGEEPQHF. The CDR3 region has the DNA TGTGCCAGCAGTTCGGGGGGTCTGGGAGAGGAGCCCCAGCATTTT.

This chain uses TRBV6-6 with TRBJ2-3; weak D call: TRBD2 (7 bases). The CDR3 loop spans 16 amino acids. V shed 5 bases and J shed 4 bases, with 19 bases lying between them. Germline V gives CDR1 MNHNY, CDR2 SVGAGI (reference sequence). CDR3 sequence (DNA): TGTGCCAGCAGTGCCCGGGGGGCCGACGGAGCAGATACGCAGTATTTT. It specifies CASSARGADGADTQYF.

V is TRBV6-5 and J is TRBJ2-2; a weak D match, TRBD1 (6 bases). Germline V CDR1 and CDR2: MNHEY, SVGAGI. The CDR3 loop spans 14 amino acids. V lost 7 bases and J 6 bases, leaving 15 bases between the germline ends. The CDR3 loop reads CASKVTGTAGELFF. The DNA of the CDR3 is TGTGCCAGCAAGGTAACAGGGACGGCCGGGGAGCTGTTTTTT.

This clone was recorded only once. The chain uses TRBV6-1 and TRBJ2-1; 11 bases align to TRBD2. Germline V CDR1 and CDR2: MNHNS, SASEGT. This CDR3 comprises 15 residues. Trimming at V came to 2 bases and at J to 3 bases, leaving 0 bases not matched to a gene. This CDR3 is CASSETSGGYNEQFF. CDR3 in DNA: TGTGCCAGCAGTGAAACTAGCGGGGGCTACAATGAGCAGTTCTTC.

This chain connects TRBV5-1 to TRBJ1-1; the D is unclear. The CDR3 contains 13 residues. Germline V CDR1 and CDR2: SGHRS, YFSETQ. Trimming removed 8 bases at V and 0 bases at J, with 11 bases between. The CDR3 here is CASSRGLNTEAFF. The DNA for the CDR3 is TGCGCCAGTTCAAGAGGGTTGAACACTGAAGCTTTCTTT.

The CDR3 loop is CASSVVAGGPQETQYF. The CDR3 region has the DNA TGTGCCAGCAGCGTAGTGGCGGGGGGACCTCAAGAGACCCAGTACTTC. The chain combines TRBV9 with TRBJ2-5; 8 nucleotides agree with TRBD2. This CDR3 region has 16 residues. V shed 0 bases, J shed 2 bases, and the junction held 6 bases outside the gene matches. The V gene's germline CDR1 is SGDLS and CDR2 YYNGEE.

The gene calls are TRBV19 and TRBJ1-5; 7 nucleotides match TRBD1. The CDR3 is 14 amino acids. Germline V gene lookup returns CDR1 LNHDA and CDR2 SQIVND (reference sequence). Losses at the gene ends were 4 bases for V and 2 bases for J; bases not matched to a gene: 2. The CDR3 DNA sequence: TGTGCCAGTAGTAAGGGGGCTGGCAATCAGCCCCAGCATTTT. It is translated as CASSKGAGNQPQHF.

The chain carries TRBV21-1 and TRBJ1-5; TRBD1 is the table's D call and was not checked against the DNA. TRBV21-1 is noted as a pseudogene. There are 14 residues in the CDR3. In DNA, the CDR3 is TGTGCCAGCAGCAATCTAACAGGGAATCAGCCCCAGCATTTT. It yields the protein CASSNLTGNQPQHF.

V is TRBV6-2 or TRBV6-3 and J is TRBJ1-1; no definite D call. The V gene's germline CDR1 is MNHEY and CDR2 SVGEGT. V was cut by 6 bases and J by 0 bases, with 8 bases left in between. The CDR3 loop spans 13 amino acids. This CDR3 is CASSRDMNTEAFF. The CDR3 DNA reads as TGTGCCAGCAGCCGAGACATGAACACTGAAGCTTTCTTT.

The chain combines TRBV7-9 with TRBJ2-7; a possible D gene is TRBD2 (5 bases). Trimming left V 6 bases short and J 1 base short, with 13 bases between. CDR1 SEHNR and CDR2 FQNEAQ come from the germline V gene (reference sequence). The CDR3 has 14 amino acids. Here the CDR3 reads CASSEGTTSYEQYF. The CDR3 nucleotides are TGTGCCAGCAGTGAGGGTACTACTTCCTACGAGCAGTACTTC.

The CDR3 loop is CAISSADLDYEQYF. CDR3 nucleotide sequence: TGTGCCATCAGCTCGGCGGACTTAGACTACGAGCAGTACTTC. The chain recombines TRBV10-3 with TRBJ2-7, with TRBD2 as a possible D gene (5 bases). Germline V CDR1 and CDR2: ENHRY, SYGVKD. This CDR3 comprises 14 residues. Trimming removed 6 bases from V and 3 bases from J, with 15 bases in between.

The V gene is TRBV23-1, the J gene TRBJ1-5, with TRBD1 as a possible D gene (5 bases). TRBV23-1 carries the ORF label, with uncertain function. CDR3 length: 17 residues. V gave up 1 base and J gave up 5 bases, with 18 bases separating them. CDR3 sequence reads: CASSQFTFGRDYQPQHF. The CDR3 DNA reads TGCGCCAGCAGTCAATTTACTTTCGGCAGGGACTATCAGCCCCAGCATTTT.

For this clone: In the same sample, other DNA sequences code for this CDR3. The chain recombines TRBV6-5 with TRBJ1-1; D remains unclear. The V and J ends lost 0 bases and 1 base respectively, with 6 bases between them. CDR3 length equals 14 residues. Germline loops: CDR1 MNHEY, CDR2 SVGAGI. For the CDR3, the DNA is TGTGCCAGCAGTTACTCGGCAGGGAACACTGAAGCTTTCTTT. Its translation: CASSYSAGNTEAFF.

The chain is built from TRBV30 and TRBJ1-1; D is uncertain. The germline V and J ends were trimmed by 5 bases and 4 bases, with 8 bases remaining between them. Germline V gene lookup returns CDR1 GTSNPN and CDR2 SVGIG (reference sequence). The CDR3 loop spans 11 amino acids. CDR3 nucleotide sequence: TGTGCCTGGCAGGAGGGCACTGAAGCTTTCTTT. It translates to CAWQEGTEAFF.

This CDR3 is CASTTPGGLYGYTF. Here the CDR3 DNA reads TGTGCCAGTACCACCCCGGGGGGACTCTATGGCTACACCTTC. The chain employs TRBV19 and TRBJ1-2, with D possibly TRBD1 on 5 matching bases. V lost 7 bases, J lost 4 bases, and 16 bases lay in between. This CDR3 region has 14 residues. CDR1 is LNHDA and CDR2 is SQIVND in the germline V gene (reference sequence).

Notes on this clone: This CDR3 is also generated by other DNA sequences in the sample. This chain links TRBV3-1 (or the pseudogene TRBV3-2) with TRBJ1-4; the match to TRBD1 covers 9 bases. Germline V gene data show CDR1 as LGHDT and CDR2 as YNNKEL (reference sequence). The CDR3 totals 15 residues. V was pared by 4 bases and J by 7 bases, with 7 bases of the junction left unmatched. The CDR3: CASSPPGQGGEKLFF. The CDR3 bases are TGTGCCAGCAGCCCACCGGGACAGGGTGGTGAAAAACTGTTTTTT.

This clone has only a few counts. The genes are TRBV4-3 and TRBJ1-5; no clear D. Looked up from germline, CDR1 is LGHNA and CDR2 is YSLEER. The CDR3 length is 13 residues. Trimming stripped 0 bases from V and 6 bases from J, with 6 bases between. CDR3 in amino acids: CASSQEAGQPQHF. The CDR3 region has the DNA TGCGCCAGCAGCCAAGAGGCGGGTCAGCCCCAGCATTTT.

V is TRBV14 and J is TRBJ1-1, with TRBD1 identical over 7 bases. CDR1 and CDR2 (germline): SGHDN, FVKESK. The V and J ends lost 2 bases and 5 bases, in that order; junction bases with no gene match: 8. This CDR3 has 15 amino acids. Written as DNA, the CDR3 is TGTGCCAGCAGCCAACACAGGGGAGAGGTAACTGAAGCTTTCTTT. It is translated as CASSQHRGEVTEAFF.